This TCR beta chain is drawn from a study of molecular identifiers for immune sequencing clone quantification. Across the whole study: Sequencing covered four of five parts into which replicate RNA from roughly 18,000 or 92,000 naive CD8 cells was split.

TCRdb re-analysed the PCR reads in MiXCR, keeping a single row per CDR3 protein. This sample has 20,000 to 30,000 distinct CDR3 sequences; 17% occur once, and the top ten carry about 0.93%. Sorting selected naive CD8 T cells with a CD8+CD4-CCR7+CD45RA+ phenotype. Study observations and caveats: Barcode collisions between identical TCR molecules could shrink estimates of highly expanded clone sizes.

This CDR3 is built from 14 residues. Trimming removed 2 bases at V and 5 bases at J, with 10 bases between. This clonotype was recorded at least ten times. Its specificity is unknown. The TCR comes from a human donor in good health. Some libraries in this study had Jurkat cell RNA spiked in. The sequencing sample was made of naive CD8+ T cells from blood, with Jurkat cell RNA spiked in. As to subset: FACS-sorted CD8+CD4-CCR7+CD45RA+ naive T cells. The chain employs TRBV12-3 or TRBV12-4 and TRBJ1-5, with no clear D. The CDR3 DNA follows: TGTGCCAGCAGTTTAATCTCCGGTGATCAGCCCCAGCATTTT. Translation gives CASSLISGDQPQHF.